This T cell receptor (beta chain) came from a study of shared clonotypes between healthy human individuals. The DNA input per sorted-subset replicate PCR was about 180 ng, corresponding to around 30,000 T cell genomes. Libraries were prepared by immunoSEQ multiplex PCR; TCRdb keeps only in-frame clonotypes and omits some of them. The sample contains around 2.3 million clones, about 94% of which appear only once. To note about this clone: Its antigen is still unknown. Other nucleotide sequences from this sample produce the same CDR3.

Germline V gene sequence: CDR1 SGHRS, CDR2 YFSETQ. Trimming left V 0 bases short and J 7 bases short, with 5 bases between. The CDR3 is 12 amino acids. General study results and limits: What naive subsets generally showed was a larger estimated richness than memory subsets showed. Inspection by rarefaction showed sorted-subset sequencing to be incomplete despite large depth. Unshared clonotypes carried lower generation probabilities than those common to all four donors.

The chain is built from TRBV5-1 and TRBJ1-3, with unresolved D. Material for sequencing was naive CD4+ T cells sorted from blood. Documented subset: CD45RA+ positively selected. This TCR was recovered from a man younger than 35 in good health. The CDR3 reads CASSLEGNTIYF. The CDR3 nucleotides are TGCGCCAGCAGCTTGGAAGGGAACACCATATATTTT.